Ten or more counts support the clone carrying this TCR beta chain. The sample is drawn from a study of read filtering for tumor transcriptome and immune sequencing. Study as a whole: Among patients, approximately 16 were male and approximately 15 female, aged roughly 45 to 80 (mean about 69). Fewer than ten patients were R-ISS I, 16 were R-ISS II, over 5 were R-ISS III.

The library was built from around 0.4 ug RNA with molecular barcoded adaptors for alpha/delta and beta/gamma chains. TCRdb re-called the reads through MiXCR, storing one row per CDR3 protein. The profile covers around 65,000 distinct CDR3 sequences, with roughly a fifth appearing a single time and roughly a tenth taken by the ten largest. This CDR3 has 13 residues. Germline V CDR1 and CDR2: DFQATT, SNEGSKA (reference sequence). Trimming removed 3 bases from V and 7 bases from J; junction bases left unmatched: 8. Sequenced material: a population of CD138-negative cells sorted from bone marrow. The TCR comes from a donor aged 40 or older with multiple myeloma. This chain joins TRBV20-1 and TRBJ2-7, with TRBD1 identical over 8 bases. For the CDR3, the DNA is TGCAGTGCTAGCACCGGGACAGGCGGGGAGCAGTACTTC. Its translation: CSASTGTGGEQYF.